This is a list of T cell receptor beta chains from one sample in a study of response to subunit inactivated influenza vaccine. Via MiXCR, TCRdb re-called the RT-PCR reads, giving one row per CDR3 protein. The table lists hundreds of thousands of distinct CDR3 sequences, 7.5% to 8.5% of them singletons. The specimen comprised PBMCs from blood, sampled roughly 24 months after vaccination. The receptor set was obtained from a man aged 45 to 70 who received an inactivated influenza vaccine. The CDR3 runs from the conserved cysteine through the conserved F or W. The D gene is left open where the match is weak. Some rows mark clone size as missing; the rest say once, few, many or name a class of expanded clone.

CDR3 protein | CDR3 DNA | D gene | clone size | J gene | V gene
CSVSLKYTGELFF | TGCAGCGTTTCTCTCAAATACACCGGGGAGCTGTTTTTT | . | few | TRBJ2-2 | TRBV29-1
CASRTQGYNEQFF | TGTGCCAGCCGTACCCAGGGCTACAATGAGCAGTTCTTC | . | many | TRBJ2-1 | TRBV19
CASSFLGADYGYTF | TGCGCCAGCAGCTTCCTTGGGGCAGACTATGGCTACACCTTC | . | . | TRBJ1-2 | TRBV5-1
CASSQDQRVGETQYF | TGTGCCAGCAGCCAAGATCAGCGGGTAGGGGAGACCCAGTACTTC | . | few | TRBJ2-5 | TRBV3-1
CSASKVSYGYTF | TGCAGTGCTAGTAAGGTTTCCTATGGCTACACCTTC | . | many | TRBJ1-2 | TRBV20-1
CSVGSRGNQPQHF | TGCAGCGTTGGTAGCAGGGGCAATCAGCCCCAGCATTTT | . | many | TRBJ1-5 | TRBV29-1
CASREKHYTEAFF | TGTGCCAGTAGAGAGAAACACTACACTGAAGCTTTCTTT | . | many | TRBJ1-1 | TRBV19
CASRLGWGLAAYEQYF | TGTGCCAGCAGACTTGGGTGGGGACTAGCGGCCTACGAGCAGTACTTC | TRBD2 | . | TRBJ2-7 | TRBV28
CSAPSSGPWANVLTF | TGCAGTGCTCCTAGTAGTGGACCATGGGCCAACGTCCTGACTTTC | . | . | TRBJ2-6 | TRBV20-1
CSARGDRGMDGTDTQYF | TGCAGTGCTAGGGGGGACAGGGGTATGGATGGCACAGATACGCAGTATTTT | TRBD1 | few | TRBJ2-3 | TRBV20-1
CASRPKTSGMGDEQFF | TGTGCCAGCAGGCCGAAAACTAGCGGGATGGGTGATGAGCAGTTCTTC | TRBD2 | few | TRBJ2-1 | TRBV5-5
CASSYSRETAGELFF | TGTGCCAGCAGTTACTCCAGGGAAACTGCCGGGGAGCTGTTTTTT | . | many | TRBJ2-2 | TRBV6-5
CSARSRQGYSDTQYF | TGCAGTGCTAGATCCCGCCAGGGGTACTCAGATACGCAGTATTTT | . | many | TRBJ2-3 | TRBV20-1
CASSARGGLETQYF | TGTGCCAGCAGCGCAAGAGGGGGCTTGGAGACCCAGTACTTC | TRBD1 | . | TRBJ2-5 | TRBV9
CASSPAGQGGGYTF | TGTGCCAGCAGCCCGGCGGGACAGGGTGGTGGCTACACCTTC | TRBD1 | few | TRBJ1-2 | TRBV3-1
CASSQGQGWDTQYF | TGCGCCAGCAGCCAAGGACAGGGGTGGGATACGCAGTATTTT | TRBD1 | . | TRBJ2-3 | TRBV4-3
CATRSGAGGSSNEQFF | TGTGCCACCAGGTCCGGAGCGGGAGGTTCCTCAAATGAGCAGTTCTTC | TRBD2 | many | TRBJ2-1 | TRBV24-1
CASSLADGLNYGYTF | TGCGCCAGCAGCTTGGCCGACGGACTTAACTATGGCTACACCTTC | . | many | TRBJ1-2 | TRBV5-1
CASGRRQETQYF | TGTGCCTCGGGACGGCGACAAGAGACCCAGTACTTC | . | . | TRBJ2-5 | TRBV2
CASSHVGVGAPYEQYF | TGCGCCAGCAGCCATGTCGGAGTAGGGGCCCCCTACGAGCAGTACTTC | . | . | TRBJ2-7 | TRBV4-3
CSAGGGSGRTDTQYF | TGCAGCGCCGGTGGGGGTAGCGGGAGAACAGATACGCAGTATTTT | TRBD2 | . | TRBJ2-3 | TRBV29-1
CATSDPGLGTETQYF | TGTGCCACCAGTGATCCGGGCCTAGGGACGGAGACCCAGTACTTC | . | few | TRBJ2-5 | TRBV24-1
CASSYDRPATNEKLFF | TGTGCCAGCAGTTACGATCGGCCCGCAACTAATGAAAAACTGTTTTTT | . | few | TRBJ1-4 | TRBV6-5
CASSSGHQNSPLHF | TGCGCCAGCAGTTCGGGGCATCAAAATTCACCCCTCCACTTT | . | many | TRBJ1-6 | TRBV5-1
CASSLDEAGEQYF | TGTGCCAGCAGCTTAGATGAGGCGGGTGAGCAGTACTTC | . | . | TRBJ2-7 | TRBV7-2
CASTELAGVETQYF | TGCGCCAGTACAGAACTAGCGGGAGTGGAGACCCAGTACTTC | TRBD2 | few | TRBJ2-5 | TRBV10-2
CSARLAKSGGNTGELFF | TGCAGTGCTAGACTAGCGAAGAGCGGGGGAAACACCGGGGAGCTGTTTTTT | TRBD2 | many | TRBJ2-2 | TRBV20-1
CASTPSLFNTIYF | TGTGCCAGCACCCCGTCGTTGTTTAACACCATATATTTT | . | . | TRBJ1-3 | TRBV12-3/TRBV12-4